These 20 T cell receptor beta chains originate from one sample sequenced in a study of identical twins. TCRdb re-analysed the 5' RACE reads in MiXCR, keeping a single row per CDR3 protein. Of some 250,000 distinct CDR3 sequences listed, roughly 13% are singletons. This sample also belongs to another study, concerning yellow fever vaccine responses in identical twins.

The source material was memory (CD45RO+) T cells sorted from blood. Source of these receptors: a woman aged 18-29 years in good health.

The V gene is TRBV14, the J gene TRBJ2-5, with D unresolved. Germline V gene lookup returns CDR1 SGHDN and CDR2 FVKESK. This CDR3 is 14 amino acids long. Trimming left V 6 bases short and J 0 bases short, with 11 bases between. This chain's CDR3 is CASSPIPYQETQYF. The CDR3 DNA is TGTGCCAGCAGTCCCATCCCATACCAAGAGACCCAGTACTTC.

This clonotype was counted between two and nine times. V and J are TRBV7-2 and TRBJ2-3, with D perhaps being TRBD1 or TRBD2 (5 bases each). Between the trimmed V and J ends, which lost 3 bases and 2 bases, there was a span of 18 bases. There are 17 residues in the CDR3. The germline gives CDR1 SGHTA, CDR2 FQGNSA. The CDR3 DNA is TGTGCCAGCAGCTTTACCCAGAGGGGCGGTTACACAGATACGCAGTATTTT. Encoded protein: CASSFTQRGGYTDTQYF.

This clonotype showed up just a few times. V usage is TRBV5-6 and J usage is TRBJ1-5; 9 bases are shared with TRBD1. CDR3 length: 16 amino acids. Germline assignment: CDR1 SGHDT and CDR2 YYEEEE. The V segment lost 2 bases and the J segment 2 bases; nucleotides outside the gene matches: 5. CDR3 amino acids: CASSFLDRGGNQPQHF. CDR3 bases: TGTGCCAGCAGCTTTCTGGACAGGGGCGGCAATCAGCCCCAGCATTTT.

This clonotype was seen only a few times. This chain joins TRBV20-1 and TRBJ2-7, with D hard to call. Germline-derived CDR1 and CDR2 are DFQATT and SNEGSKA (reference sequence). This CDR3 contains 13 residues. Trimming pared 3 bases from V and 2 bases from J, leaving 11 bases between. The CDR3 coding sequence is TGCAGTGCTAGTCCTCGCCAGCCCTACGAGCAGTACTTC. It specifies CSASPRQPYEQYF.

This clonotype came up many times. The chain recombines TRBV24-1 with TRBJ2-3; D possibly uses TRBD1 or TRBD2 (5 bases each). From germline, CDR1 is KGHDR and CDR2 SFDVKD. The ends were cut back, 3 bases at V and 4 bases at J, with 16 bases in the middle. The CDR3 extends over 16 amino acids. The CDR3 loop is CATSDTGHSGADTQYF. The DNA of the CDR3 is TGTGCCACCAGTGATACCGGACATTCCGGGGCAGATACGCAGTATTTT.

The V gene is TRBV20-1, the J gene TRBJ2-5; 7 nucleotides line up with TRBD1. The germline V gene encodes CDR1 DFQATT and CDR2 SNEGSKA (reference sequence). The CDR3 sequence is 14 residues long. Losses at the gene ends were 5 bases for V and 3 bases for J; bases not matched to a gene: 9. The CDR3 DNA reads as TGCAGTGCTGGACTTCTCGGGACAGAAGAGACCCAGTACTTC. It codes for CSAGLLGTEETQYF.

The V gene is TRBV15, the J gene TRBJ2-3; 7 bases are a match to TRBD1. Germline V CDR1 and CDR2: LNHNV, YYDKDF (reference sequence). This CDR3 is built from 16 residues. J gave up 2 bases and V 1 base, and 6 bases lay outside the gene matches. CDR3 DNA: TGTGCCACCAGCAGAGCCTCGACAGGGAACACAGATACGCAGTATTTT. This sequence encodes CATSRASTGNTDTQYF. Based on the CDR3 plus reference TRBV15 and TRBJ2-3, the full variable domain is DAMVIQNPRYQVTQFGKPVTLSCSQTLNHNVMYWYQQKSSQAPKLLFHYYDKDFNNEADTPDNFQSRRPNTSFCFLDIRSPGLGDTAMYLCATSRASTGNTDTQYFGPGTRLTVL.

Only a few counts were recorded for this clonotype. This rearrangement joins TRBV12-3 or TRBV12-4 to TRBJ2-1; maybe TRBD2 (6 bases). V gave up 0 bases and J gave up 12 bases, with 9 bases separating them. This CDR3 is 12 amino acids long. Here the CDR3 DNA reads TGTGCCAGCAGTTTAGCGTTCGGGGGGCAGTTCTTC. It translates to CASSLAFGGQFF.

The V call is TRBV20-1, the J call TRBJ2-3, with unresolved D. Germline-derived CDR1 and CDR2 are DFQATT and SNEGSKA (reference sequence). CDR3 size: 14 residues. V was trimmed by 0 bases and J by 3 bases, leaving 10 bases between them. The CDR3 DNA is TGCAGTGCTAGAGAGGACCCTCGGACAGATACGCAGTATTTT. Translating gives CSAREDPRTDTQYF.

In this sample, this clonotype turned up a few times. This sequence joins TRBV5-6 and TRBJ2-5; TRBD2 matches 13 bases. CDR1 is SGHDT, CDR2 YYEEEE, per germline. V gave up 4 bases and J gave up 2 bases; unmatched junction bases: 8. The CDR3 extends over 17 amino acids. The CDR3 sequence is CASSGGLAGARQETQYF. The CDR3, as DNA: TGTGCCAGCAGCGGAGGACTAGCGGGGGCTAGGCAAGAGACCCAGTACTTC.

This clonotype was detected ten times or more. The chain combines TRBV3-1 with TRBJ2-7, with a weak D call TRBD2 (5 bases). This CDR3 contains 14 residues. CDR1 and CDR2 (germline): LGHDT, YNNKEL (reference sequence). Trimming removed 1 base at V and 3 bases at J, with 10 bases between. CDR3 loop: CASSQAYGVYEQYF. The CDR3, as DNA: TGTGCCAGCAGCCAAGCATACGGGGTCTACGAGCAGTACTTC.

This clonotype was detected a few times. The rearrangement links TRBV5-1 to TRBJ2-5; D is uncertain. The V end lost 2 bases, the J end lost 2 bases, and 7 bases lay between the germline ends. There are 13 residues in the CDR3. The V gene's germline CDR1 is SGHRS and CDR2 YFSETQ. DNA for the CDR3: TGCGCCAGCAGCTTTGGGATACAAGAGACCCAGTACTTC. Amino acid sequence: CASSFGIQETQYF.

There are a few counts of this clonotype. V usage is TRBV29-1 and J usage is TRBJ2-3, with D possibly matching TRBD1 (8 bases). The germline V gene encodes CDR1 SQVTM and CDR2 ANQGSEA. Trimming removed 7 bases at V and 4 bases at J, with 18 bases between. This CDR3 is built from 14 residues. This CDR3 reads CSAFSTGGADTQYF. The CDR3 DNA is TGCAGCGCATTCTCTACAGGGGGGGCAGATACGCAGTATTTT.

This chain joins TRBV7-9 and TRBJ2-2; no reliable D call. The CDR3 has 14 residues. The germline CDR1 and CDR2 sequences are SEHNR and FQNEAQ (reference sequence). V was shortened by 5 bases and J by 1 base, with 8 bases between the two germline ends. The DNA for the CDR3 is TGTGCCAGCAGCACAAAAAGGAACACCGGGGAGCTGTTTTTT. This translates into CASSTKRNTGELFF. Full variable domain (remainder filled in from reference TRBV7-9 and TRBJ2-2): DTGVSQNPRHKITKRGQNVTFRCDPISEHNRLYWYRQTLGQGPEFLTYFQNEAQLEKSRLLSDRFSAERPKGSFSTLEIQRTEQGDSAMYLCASSTKRNTGELFFGEGSRLTVL.

V usage is TRBV20-1 and J usage is TRBJ2-5; no definite D call. The V and J ends lost 0 bases and 0 bases respectively, with 11 bases between them. The CDR3 loop spans 15 amino acids. CDR1 DFQATT and CDR2 SNEGSKA come from the germline V gene (reference sequence). The CDR3 loop reads CSARDRVGNQETQYF. The DNA for the CDR3 is TGCAGTGCTAGAGATCGAGTCGGAAACCAAGAGACCCAGTACTTC.

This clonotype has a handful of counts. The chain combines TRBV5-1 with TRBJ2-1; TRBD2 is a possible D gene (7 bases). The CDR3 is made up of 13 amino acids. The germline V and J ends were trimmed by 6 bases and 10 bases, with 17 bases remaining between them. The germline V gene encodes CDR1 SGHRS and CDR2 YFSETQ. The CDR3 DNA is TGCGCCAGCAAGCATCCGGGGGGCCGGGAGCAGTTCTTC. The encoded protein is CASKHPGGREQFF.

This rearrangement joins TRBV6-4 to TRBJ2-1, with D unclear. This CDR3 has 11 amino acids. The V end lost 5 bases, the J end lost 10 bases, and 9 bases lay between the germline ends. Germline values: CDR1 MRHNA, CDR2 SNTAGT. The CDR3 bases are TGTGCCAGCAGTATCAAGAAGGAGCAGTTCTTC. Amino acid sequence: CASSIKKEQFF.

This clonotype was detected only a few times. The chain uses TRBV6-2 or TRBV6-3 and TRBJ1-2; D not resolved. The germline V gene has CDR1 MNHEY and CDR2 SVGEGT. V lost 6 bases to trimming and J lost 4 bases, with 18 bases between them. The CDR3 totals 15 residues. The CDR3 spells CASSPWMRTSYGYTF. Written as DNA, the CDR3 is TGTGCCAGCAGCCCCTGGATGCGGACCTCCTATGGCTACACCTTC.

This clonotype was recorded at least ten times. V usage is TRBV6-4 and J usage is TRBJ2-2; unclear D gene. The CDR3 contains 14 residues. Trimming cost V 8 bases and J 1 base, with 11 bases left between them. The germline gives CDR1 MRHNA, CDR2 SNTAGT. The CDR3 DNA reads as TGTGCCAGCCAAAGGTATCAGAACACCGGGGAGCTGTTTTTT. It is translated as CASQRYQNTGELFF.

The rearrangement uses TRBV3-1 and TRBJ1-1; D unclear. V was trimmed by 4 bases and J by 3 bases, leaving 9 bases between them. The CDR3 is 13 amino acids. CDR1 LGHDT and CDR2 YNNKEL come from the germline V gene (reference sequence). The CDR3 reads CASSLSGYTEAFF. The CDR3 DNA is TGTGCCAGCAGCCTCTCGGGTTACACTGAAGCTTTCTTT.